This TCR beta chain came from a study of blood T cell repertoires in COVID-19. Turning to the study itself: Samples taken during acute and convalescent COVID-19 were collected in the United States, Italy and Spain. T cells, B-cell-depleted T cells, or PBMCs provided the cDNA or gDNA that served as material.

Looked up from germline, CDR1 is SEHNR and CDR2 is FQNEAQ (reference sequence). V was clipped by 4 bases and J by 8 bases; unmatched bases: 3. The CDR3 totals 12 residues. The authors' processing: Nucleated cell number was recorded as an estimate derived from reference gene primer amplification. Sequencing was performed with immunoSEQ multiplex PCR; in TCRdb, only in-frame clones are kept and a portion is missing. V and J calls and clone size are as listed in that table; D and trimming were resolved from the DNA. Seen here are about 51,000 clones, 75% to 90% observed once, and the top ten hold roughly 1.3%.

The receptor's source is a man aged 55 to 69 with acute or convalescent COVID-19. This chain uses TRBV7-9 with TRBJ1-1; TRBD1 matches 8 bases. Sequenced input: peripheral blood. Here the CDR3 reads CASSYRQGEAFF. DNA for the CDR3: TGTGCCAGCAGCTACCGACAGGGGGAAGCTTTCTTT.